This T cell receptor (beta chain) was recovered during a study of T-cell memory formation after mild COVID-19. Study results and limitations: Clones shrinking from day 15 to 85 showed even CD4/CD8 mixes; later expanders tilted CD4+.

This clonotype was seen a few times. Antigen: not known. TCRdb used MiXCR to reprocess the 5' RACE reads, holding one entry per CDR3 protein. The repertoire holds nearly 350,000 distinct CDR3 sequences, with 10% to 15% as singletons. The ends were cut back, 5 bases at V and 4 bases at J, with 14 bases in the middle. From germline, CDR1 is SGHAT and CDR2 FQNNGV. This CDR3 has 14 amino acids. Material for sequencing was PBMCs or a T cell subset sorted from them (not recorded which). The TCR originated in a man in his late teens or twenties who had mild COVID-19 (a few samples of this study predate the infection). Cell type and time point are not known. V and J are TRBV11-2 and TRBJ1-2; no firm D call. CDR3 sequence: CASSPYDTIYGYTF. The CDR3 DNA follows: TGTGCCAGCAGCCCTTACGACACGATCTATGGCTACACCTTC. Full variable domain (missing parts from reference TRBV11-2 and TRBJ1-2): EAGVAQSPRYKIIEKRQSVAFWCNPISGHATLYWYQQILGQGPKLLIQFQNNGVVDDSQLPKDRFSAERLKGVDSTLKIQPAKLEDSAVYLCASSPYDTIYGYTFGSGTRLTVV.